This T cell receptor beta chain derives from a study of shared clonotypes between healthy human individuals (dated by TCRdb to the early 2020s). About the investigation overall: The cohort comprised a couple of women and a few men aged 18 to 49 years. Blood TCR repertoires of about five healthy adults were deeply sequenced to estimate repertoire size and the extent of clonotype sharing between individuals. Different laboratories and diverse techniques were used to prepare libraries and sequence TCR repertoires, to increase sequencing depth and limit assay-specific biases. Each donor's leukapheresis produced roughly between about 0.8 and 8.9 billion PBMCs.

Deletion took 4 bases off V and 3 bases off J, with a span of 16 bases between the germline ends. Counted from cysteine to phenylalanine, this CDR3 has 14 amino acids. Only the CDR3 part of the read is kept: 42 bases, read in frame from the first base. Sequences SQVTM (CDR1) and ANQGSEA (CDR2) are obtained from the germline V gene. The donors were healthy, HIV-negative adults who had no recently reported acute infections or vaccinations. Every donor was a Caucasian adult residing in Nashville, Tennessee, USA. For unsorted samples, about 90 million PBMCs were counted and genomic DNA was extracted with the QIAamp DNA Blood Mini kit. Blood was collected by leukapheresis, and PBMCs were isolated by Ficoll-Histopaque density gradient centrifugation and then cryopreserved in liquid nitrogen vapor phase. As for this clone: What antigen it recognizes has not been identified. No per-base quality is available; no much larger clone lies one base away.

Broader findings and caveats from the paper: Pairwise subsampling led to the expectation that sequencing depth would affect the degree of clonotype sharing among donors. The genetic and exposure-history diversity represented was limited by the small number of donors. Sampling was restricted to blood, and TCR repertoires in tissue are likely to differ from TCR repertoires in blood.

Using the deep immunoSEQ assay, multiplex PCR amplified TCR CDR3 regions from genomic DNA. Extracted genomic DNA from each cell subset was distributed evenly across all wells of several immunoSEQ 96-well plates, and each plate was treated as a replicate. For unsorted PBMC, 300 to 350 ng genomic DNA, equal to 30,000 or so T cell genomes, was loaded into each replicate PCR. Ten immunoSEQ deep assay plates were used to sequence the unsorted PBMC genomic DNA. The purified libraries were quantified using a Qubit 3.0 fluorometer, sized with a Bioanalyzer 2100, and then quantified again using the KAPA Library Quantification kit. Each immunoSEQ 96-well plate was sequenced on its own single-read 150-cycle Illumina NextSeq 550 flow cell. The paper's processing steps were these. Because only junctional sequences without quality scores were contained in the immunoSEQ output, filtering matching that applied to full-length reads could not be performed. Sequences were annotated with PyIR, a Python wrapper for IgBLAST v1.9, and V/J genes and CDR3 were assigned using IMGT germline references. Reads were removed for weak V/J assignments (E-value above 1e-6), missing CDR3, stop codons, out-of-frame junctions, or ambiguous translated residues. V3J clonotypes were defined as sequences sharing an identical inferred V gene, J gene, and CDR3 amino acid sequence. Percentage overlap between repertoires was calculated by dividing the number of shared unique clonotypes by the size of the smaller repertoire. RTK rarefaction, the Chao1 estimator, and Recon v2.1 estimates of unobserved clonotypes were used to assess repertoire richness. This immuneACCESS table, as held by TCRdb, lists in-frame sequences with V and J called but not all clones. Of the missing ones, under half trace to an unresolved V gene in checked studies; the others have no known cause. V, J and clone size derive from that table, while D and trimming were established from the DNA sequence. This sample has about 490,000 clones in its table, and approximately 82% of those were observed once. The ten largest clones represent around 11% of the sample.

This sequence was found in a woman in her thirties or forties in good health. Some clones in this sample may be carry-over from other donors' samples. Sequenced: PBMCs. Rearrangement joined TRBV29-1 to TRBJ2-7, with TRBD1 perhaps the D gene, on 7 matching bases. The DNA reads TGCAGCGTTGGCGCAGGGGGGAGATTCTACGAGCAGTACTTC. It codes for CSVGAGGRFYEQYF.